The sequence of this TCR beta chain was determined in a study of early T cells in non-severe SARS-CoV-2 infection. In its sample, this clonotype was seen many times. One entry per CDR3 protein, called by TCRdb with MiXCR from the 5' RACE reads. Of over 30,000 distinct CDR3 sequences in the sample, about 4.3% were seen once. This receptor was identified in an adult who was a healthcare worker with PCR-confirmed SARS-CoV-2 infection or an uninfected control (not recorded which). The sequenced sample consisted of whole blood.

In DNA, the CDR3 is TGTGCCAGCAGCGTTAGCAATCAGCCCCAGCATTTT. This sequence encodes CASSVSNQPQHF. This rearrangement joins TRBV7-2 to TRBJ1-5; D is undetermined. Germline CDR1 is SGHTA and CDR2 is FQGNSA. Trimming shortened V by 5 bases and J by 0 bases, and 2 bases separated the two germline ends. The CDR3 totals 12 residues. Based on the CDR3 plus reference TRBV7-2 and TRBJ1-5, the full variable domain is GAGVSQSPSNKVTEKGKDVELRCDPISGHTALYWYRQSLGQGLEFLIYFQGNSAPDKSGLPSDRFSAERTGGSVSTLTIQRTQQEDSAVYLCASSVSNQPQHFGDGTRLSIL.